This TCR beta chain appears in the sequencing data of a study of cytomegalovirus exposure and HLA in healthy donors. Vbeta (60) and Jbeta (13) primers were used in the PCR. Libraries were prepared by immunoSEQ multiplex PCR; TCRdb keeps only in-frame clonotypes and omits some of them. This sample has 60,000 or so clones, with 65% to 75% found just once. This clone was seen a single time. Its antigen remains unidentified. The study, taken as a whole, reports: Among TCR beta chains of equal frequency, HLA-associated ones were more clonally expanded in a later analysis.

The specimen was PBMCs. This clonotype was sampled from a man aged 50 or older in good health and CMV-seropositive.

The CDR3 DNA follows: TGTGCCAGCAGCGGGGCCGGTGGGTCCGCCGGGGAGCTGTTTTTT. Protein product: CASSGAGGSAGELFF. The chain links TRBV9 to TRBJ2-2, with D unclear. The CDR3 is 15 amino acids. V lost 3 bases and J 6 bases, leaving 15 bases between the germline ends. Germline lookup yields CDR1 SGDLS and CDR2 YYNGEE. Supplemented by reference TRBV9 and TRBJ2-2, the full variable domain reads DSGVTQTPKHLITATGQRVTLRCSPRSGDLSVYWYQQSLDQGLQFLIQYYNGEERAKGNILERFSAQQFPDLHSELNLSSLELGDSALYFCASSGAGGSAGELFFGEGSRLTVL.